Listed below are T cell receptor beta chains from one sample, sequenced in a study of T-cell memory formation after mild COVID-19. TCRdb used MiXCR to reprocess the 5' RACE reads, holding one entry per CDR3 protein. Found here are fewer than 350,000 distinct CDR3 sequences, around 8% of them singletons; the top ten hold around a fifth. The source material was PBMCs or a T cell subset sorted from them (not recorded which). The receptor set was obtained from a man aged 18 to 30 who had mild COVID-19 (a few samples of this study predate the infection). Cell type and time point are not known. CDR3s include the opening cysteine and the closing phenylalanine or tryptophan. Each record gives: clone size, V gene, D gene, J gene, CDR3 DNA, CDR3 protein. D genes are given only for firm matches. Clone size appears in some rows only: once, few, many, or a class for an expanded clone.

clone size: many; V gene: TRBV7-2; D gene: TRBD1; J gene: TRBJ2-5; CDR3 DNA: TGTGCCAGCAGCTCGCAGGGGGCTAAAGAGACCCAGTACTTC; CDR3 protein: CASSSQGAKETQYF
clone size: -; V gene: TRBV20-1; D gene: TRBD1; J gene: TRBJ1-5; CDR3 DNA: TGCAGTGCTAGAGATCTTCAGGGGGCGGATCAGCCCCAGCATTTT; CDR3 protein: CSARDLQGADQPQHF
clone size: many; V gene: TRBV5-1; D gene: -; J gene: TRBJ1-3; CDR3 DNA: TGCGCCAGCAGCTTAAGCGTGGGGGGCGACGGAAACACCATATATTTT; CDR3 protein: CASSLSVGGDGNTIYF
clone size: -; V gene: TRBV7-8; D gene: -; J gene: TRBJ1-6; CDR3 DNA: TGTGCCAGCAGCGCCCATTTCCCAGGGTTTTCACCCCTCCACTTT; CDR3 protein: CASSAHFPGFSPLHF
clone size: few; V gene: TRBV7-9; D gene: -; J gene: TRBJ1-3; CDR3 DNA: TGTGCCAGCAGCTTAGCGCGGGGGAGCTCTGGAAACACCATATATTTT; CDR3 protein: CASSLARGSSGNTIYF
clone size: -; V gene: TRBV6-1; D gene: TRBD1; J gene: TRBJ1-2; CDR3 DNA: TGTGCCAGCAGTGGTAGGCCAGGGGGTCGTGGGTTTGGCTACACCTTC; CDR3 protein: CASSGRPGGRGFGYTF
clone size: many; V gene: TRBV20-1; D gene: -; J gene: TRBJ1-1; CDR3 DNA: TGCAGTGCTAGAGACTTCGGGCGAGACACTGAAGCTTTCTTT; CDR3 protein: CSARDFGRDTEAFF
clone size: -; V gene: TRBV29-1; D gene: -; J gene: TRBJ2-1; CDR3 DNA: TGCAGCGTCCGGTGGGGCAATGAGCAGTTCTTC; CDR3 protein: CSVRWGNEQFF
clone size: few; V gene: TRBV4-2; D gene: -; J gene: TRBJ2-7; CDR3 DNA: TGTGCCAGCAGCCACCAGGACAGAGGGTACGAGCAGTACTTC; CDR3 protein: CASSHQDRGYEQYF
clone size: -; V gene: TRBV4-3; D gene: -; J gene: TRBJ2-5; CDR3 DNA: TGCGCCAGCAGCCAAGAGGCCCGGGCGGGGTTGTCAGAGACCCAGTACTTC; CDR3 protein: CASSQEARAGLSETQYF
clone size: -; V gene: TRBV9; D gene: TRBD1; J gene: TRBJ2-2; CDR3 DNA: TGTGCCAGCAGCGTAAGGGGGCAGACCGGGGAGCTGTTTTTT; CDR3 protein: CASSVRGQTGELFF
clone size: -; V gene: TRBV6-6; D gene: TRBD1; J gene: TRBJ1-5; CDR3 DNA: TGTGCCAGCAGTTACTCGTCCTCCGGGACAGGGCACAATCAGCCCCAGCATTTT; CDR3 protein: CASSYSSSGTGHNQPQHF
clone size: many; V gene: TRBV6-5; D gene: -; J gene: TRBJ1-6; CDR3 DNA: TGTGCCAGCAGTACGGGGGGCTCACCCCTCCACTTT; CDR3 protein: CASSTGGSPLHF
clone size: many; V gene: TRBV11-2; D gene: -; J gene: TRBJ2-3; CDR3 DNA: TGTGCCAGCAGGGGTCTCAGGGTCCACACAGATACGCAGTATTTT; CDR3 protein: CASRGLRVHTDTQYF
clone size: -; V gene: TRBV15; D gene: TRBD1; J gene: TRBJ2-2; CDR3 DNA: TGTGCCACCAGCCGGGACAGGGCCACCGGGGAGCTGTTTTTT; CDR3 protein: CATSRDRATGELFF
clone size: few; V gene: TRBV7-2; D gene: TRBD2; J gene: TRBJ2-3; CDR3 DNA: TGTGCCAGCAGCAAATACCCGGGGGGGCGAGATACGCAGTATTTT; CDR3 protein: CASSKYPGGRDTQYF
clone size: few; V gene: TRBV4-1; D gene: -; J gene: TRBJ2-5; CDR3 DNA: TGCGCCAGCAGCCAAGATCCCGGGGACCAAGAGACCCAGTACTTC; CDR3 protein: CASSQDPGDQETQYF
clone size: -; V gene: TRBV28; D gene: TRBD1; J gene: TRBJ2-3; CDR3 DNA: TGTGCCAGCAGTAGAGAACAGGGGTGGGGCACAGATACGCAGTATTTT; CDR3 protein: CASSREQGWGTDTQYF
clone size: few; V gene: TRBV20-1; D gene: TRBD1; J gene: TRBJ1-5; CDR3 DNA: TGCAGTGCTCACCCCGGGACAGGGAGACAGTATAGCAATCAGCCCCAGCATTTT; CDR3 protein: CSAHPGTGRQYSNQPQHF
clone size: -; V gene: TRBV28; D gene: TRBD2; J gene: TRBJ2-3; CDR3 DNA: TGTGCCAGCAGTCGGGGACTAGCGGGGGCGGATACGCAGTATTTT; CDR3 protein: CASSRGLAGADTQYF
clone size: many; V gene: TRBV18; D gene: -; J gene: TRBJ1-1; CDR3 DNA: TGTGCCAGCTCACTCCTCGCCGGGGGCCCATGGAACACTGAAGCTTTCTTT; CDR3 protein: CASSLLAGGPWNTEAFF
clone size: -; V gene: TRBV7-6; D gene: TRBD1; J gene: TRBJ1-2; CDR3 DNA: TGTGCCAGCAGCAAGACAGGGGTGGGCCCCTATGGCTACACCTTC; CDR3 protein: CASSKTGVGPYGYTF
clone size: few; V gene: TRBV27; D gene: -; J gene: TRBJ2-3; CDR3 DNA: TGTGCCAGCAGTTTAGTGGGGGCTTTAGATACGCAGTATTTT; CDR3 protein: CASSLVGALDTQYF
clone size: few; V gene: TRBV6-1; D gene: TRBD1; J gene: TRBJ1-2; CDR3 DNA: TGTGCCAGCAGTGAAACGATCGACAGGGGGCACTCGAAAGGTGGCTACACCTTC; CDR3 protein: CASSETIDRGHSKGGYTF
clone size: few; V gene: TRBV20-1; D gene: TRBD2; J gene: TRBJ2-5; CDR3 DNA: TGCAGTGCTAGTAGGGGAGCGGGGGGGCCTTCGGAGACCCAGTACTTC; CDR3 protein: CSASRGAGGPSETQYF
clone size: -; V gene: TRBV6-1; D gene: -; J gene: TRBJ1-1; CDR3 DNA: TGTGCCAGCAGTGCGGTATCGAACACTGAAGCTTTCTTT; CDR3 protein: CASSAVSNTEAFF
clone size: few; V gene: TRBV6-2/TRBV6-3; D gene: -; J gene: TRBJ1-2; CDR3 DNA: TGTGCCAGCAGGACTTTAGACTCTCCTAACTATGGCTACACCTTC; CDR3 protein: CASRTLDSPNYGYTF
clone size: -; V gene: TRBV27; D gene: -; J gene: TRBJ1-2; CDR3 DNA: TGTGCCAGCAGTTTCGGAGACTCCTCTCGCGGCTACACCTTC; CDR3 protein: CASSFGDSSRGYTF
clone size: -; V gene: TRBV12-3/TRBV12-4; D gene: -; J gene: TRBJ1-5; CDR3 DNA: TGTGCCAGCAGTTTGGGCGGCGCGGTGGAGCCCCAGCATTTT; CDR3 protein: CASSLGGAVEPQHF
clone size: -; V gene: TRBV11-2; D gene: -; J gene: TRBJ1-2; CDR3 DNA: TGTGCCAGCAGCTTAGGTCTGGCCGAAAACCTCTATGGCTACACCTTC; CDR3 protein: CASSLGLAENLYGYTF
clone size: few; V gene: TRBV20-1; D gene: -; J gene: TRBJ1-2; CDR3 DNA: TGCAGTGCTAGAGATTCCCTCGTAGGTGGCTACACCTTC; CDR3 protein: CSARDSLVGGYTF
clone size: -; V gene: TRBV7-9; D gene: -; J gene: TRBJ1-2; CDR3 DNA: TGTGCCAGCAGCTTAGCGGGGGAGGTAAACTATGGCTACACCTTC; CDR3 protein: CASSLAGEVNYGYTF
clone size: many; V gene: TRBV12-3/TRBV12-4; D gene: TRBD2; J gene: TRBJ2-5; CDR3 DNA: TGTGCCAGCAGTATACAGCGGGGCCCCCAAGAGACCCAGTACTTC; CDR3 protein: CASSIQRGPQETQYF
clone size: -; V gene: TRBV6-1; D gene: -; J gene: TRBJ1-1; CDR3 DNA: TGTGCCAGCCTAATGGGGGGCTGGGGGACTGAAGCTTTCTTT; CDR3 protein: CASLMGGWGTEAFF
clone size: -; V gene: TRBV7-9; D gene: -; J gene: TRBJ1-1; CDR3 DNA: TGTGCCAGCAGCCCGACAGAGATGAACACTGAAGCTTTCTTT; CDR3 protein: CASSPTEMNTEAFF
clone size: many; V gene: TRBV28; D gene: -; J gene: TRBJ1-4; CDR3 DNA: TGTGCCAGCAGGGCTGACGCTCCCGCACGGGAAAAACTGTTTTTT; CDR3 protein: CASRADAPAREKLFF
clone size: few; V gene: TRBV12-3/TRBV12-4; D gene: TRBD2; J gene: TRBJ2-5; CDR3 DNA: TGTGCCAGCAGTTACACCGGACTAGCGGGGGGAGAGACCCAGTACTTC; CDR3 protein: CASSYTGLAGGETQYF
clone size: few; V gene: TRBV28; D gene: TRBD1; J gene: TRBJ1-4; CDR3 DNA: TGTGCCAGCGGGACAGGGGAAGAAAAACTGTTTTTT; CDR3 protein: CASGTGEEKLFF
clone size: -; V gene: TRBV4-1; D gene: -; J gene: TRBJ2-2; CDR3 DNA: TGCGCCAGCAGCCAAGGCCCAAGCACCGGGGAGCTGTTTTTT; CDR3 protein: CASSQGPSTGELFF
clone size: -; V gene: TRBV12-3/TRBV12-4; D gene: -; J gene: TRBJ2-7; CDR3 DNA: TGTGCCAGCAGTTTGGGCAGGGGTCCTAACGAGCAGTACTTC; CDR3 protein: CASSLGRGPNEQYF
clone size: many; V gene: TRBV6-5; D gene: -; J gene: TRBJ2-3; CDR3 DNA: TGTGCCAGCAGCTCCCCCGCGGGTAGTCCAGATACGCAGTATTTT; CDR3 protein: CASSSPAGSPDTQYF
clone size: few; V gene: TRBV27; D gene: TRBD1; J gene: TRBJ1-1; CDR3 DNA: TGTGCCAGCAGACCTAAACAGGGGCCCACTGAAGCTTTCTTT; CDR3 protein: CASRPKQGPTEAFF
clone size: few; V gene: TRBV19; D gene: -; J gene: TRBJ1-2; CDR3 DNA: TGTGCCAGTAGTATCACACGGACCTATGGCTACACCTTC; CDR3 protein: CASSITRTYGYTF
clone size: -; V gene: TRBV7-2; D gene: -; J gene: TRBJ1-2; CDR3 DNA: TGTGCCAGCAGCGTAGACAGTGACTATGGCTACACCTTC; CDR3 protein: CASSVDSDYGYTF
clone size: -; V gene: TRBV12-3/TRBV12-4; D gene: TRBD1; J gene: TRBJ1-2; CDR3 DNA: TGTGCCAGCAGTGACCCGGGACAGGGTGACTATGGCTACACCTTC; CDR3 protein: CASSDPGQGDYGYTF
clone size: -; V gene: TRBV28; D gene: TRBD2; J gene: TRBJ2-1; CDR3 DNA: TGTGCCAGCACTGAAGCGGGGGGGCGGTACAATGAGCAGTTCTTC; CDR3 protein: CASTEAGGRYNEQFF
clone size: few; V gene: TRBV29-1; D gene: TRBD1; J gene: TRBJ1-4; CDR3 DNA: TGCAGCGTTGGAGGGACAGCACTTAATGAAAAACTGTTTTTT; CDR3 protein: CSVGGTALNEKLFF
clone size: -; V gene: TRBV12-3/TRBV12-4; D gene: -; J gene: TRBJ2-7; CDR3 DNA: TGTGCCAGCAGTTTGGACAGCGTCTCCTACGAGCAGTACTTC; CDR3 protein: CASSLDSVSYEQYF
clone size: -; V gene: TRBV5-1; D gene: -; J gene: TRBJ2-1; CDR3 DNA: TGCGCCAGCAACAAGGACAGTGGCTACAATGAGCAGTTCTTC; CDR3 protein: CASNKDSGYNEQFF
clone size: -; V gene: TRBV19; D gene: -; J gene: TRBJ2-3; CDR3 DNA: TGTGCCAGTAGTATAGAAGCCACCTCTAGCACAGATACGCAGTATTTT; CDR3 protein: CASSIEATSSTDTQYF